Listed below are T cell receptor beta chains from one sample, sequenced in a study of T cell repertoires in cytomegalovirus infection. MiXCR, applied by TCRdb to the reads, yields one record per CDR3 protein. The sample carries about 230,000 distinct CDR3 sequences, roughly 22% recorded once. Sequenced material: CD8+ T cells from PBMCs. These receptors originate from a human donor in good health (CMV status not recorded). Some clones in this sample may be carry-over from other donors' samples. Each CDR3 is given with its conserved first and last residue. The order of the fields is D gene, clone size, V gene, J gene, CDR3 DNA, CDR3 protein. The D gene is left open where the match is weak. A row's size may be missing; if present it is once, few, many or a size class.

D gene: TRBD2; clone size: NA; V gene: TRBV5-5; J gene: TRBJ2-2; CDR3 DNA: TGTGCCAGCAGCCGGGGGCTAGCGGGGGCCGGGGAGCTGTTTTTT; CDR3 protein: CASSRGLAGAGELFF
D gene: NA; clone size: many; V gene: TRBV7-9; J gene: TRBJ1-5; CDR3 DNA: TGTGCCAGCAGTACGGGTAATCAGCCCCAGCATTTT; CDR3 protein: CASSTGNQPQHF
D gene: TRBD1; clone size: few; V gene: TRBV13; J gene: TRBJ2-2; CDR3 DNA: TGTGCCAGCAGCTTCGGGACAGGGGGCTTGGCCGGGGAGCTGTTTTTT; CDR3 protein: CASSFGTGGLAGELFF
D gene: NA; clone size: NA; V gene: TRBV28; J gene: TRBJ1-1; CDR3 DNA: TGTGCCAGCAGTCCCACTAGCTCCACTGAAGCTTTCTTT; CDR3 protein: CASSPTSSTEAFF
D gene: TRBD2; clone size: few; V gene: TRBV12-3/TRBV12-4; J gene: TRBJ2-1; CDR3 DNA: TGTGCCAGCAGAAGCGGGGGGGCTGTCTTAAATGAGCAGTTCTTC; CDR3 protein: CASRSGGAVLNEQFF
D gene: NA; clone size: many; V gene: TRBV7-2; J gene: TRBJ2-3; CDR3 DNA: TGTGCCAGCAGCTTATATGCAGATACGCAGTATTTT; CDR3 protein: CASSLYADTQYF
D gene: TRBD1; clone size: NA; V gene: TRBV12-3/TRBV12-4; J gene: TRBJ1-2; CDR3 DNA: TGTGCCAGCAGTGGCGTGGGACAGGGGGCGGAAGGCTACACCTTC; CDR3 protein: CASSGVGQGAEGYTF
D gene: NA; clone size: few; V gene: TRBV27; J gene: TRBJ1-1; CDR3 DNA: TGTGCCAGCAGTTTATCGGCCAGTCTTGAAGCTTTCTTT; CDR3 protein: CASSLSASLEAFF
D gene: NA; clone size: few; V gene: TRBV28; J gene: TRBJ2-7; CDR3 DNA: TGTGCCAGCAGTTTATTTTGGCAGGCGCCTCCATACGAGCAGTACTTC; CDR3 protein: CASSLFWQAPPYEQYF
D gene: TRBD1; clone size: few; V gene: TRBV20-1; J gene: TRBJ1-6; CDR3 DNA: TGCAGTGCTCCCACCCGGGACAGGGCTTCACCCCTCCACTTT; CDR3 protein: CSAPTRDRASPLHF
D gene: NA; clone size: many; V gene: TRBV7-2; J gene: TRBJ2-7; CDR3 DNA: TGTGCCAGCAGCTTTTACCTGCACTACGAGCAGTACTTC; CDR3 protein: CASSFYLHYEQYF
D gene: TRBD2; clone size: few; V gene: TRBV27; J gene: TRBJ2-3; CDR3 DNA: TGTGCCAGCAGTTCCCCCCTCGAGCGGGGGGACTCAGATACGCAGTATTTT; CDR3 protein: CASSSPLERGDSDTQYF
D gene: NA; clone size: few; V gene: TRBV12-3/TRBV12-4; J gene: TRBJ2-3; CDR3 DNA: TGTGCCAGCAGAGGGCGAGATACGCAGTATTTT; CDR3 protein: CASRGRDTQYF
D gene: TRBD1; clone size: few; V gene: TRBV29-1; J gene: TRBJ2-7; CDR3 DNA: TGCAGCGTTTTCGGGACAGGGAACTCCTACGAGCAGTACTTC; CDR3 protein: CSVFGTGNSYEQYF
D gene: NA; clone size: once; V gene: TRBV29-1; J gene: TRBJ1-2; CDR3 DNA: TGCAGCGTTGACAGCTCTAACTATGGCTACACCTTC; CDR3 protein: CSVDSSNYGYTF
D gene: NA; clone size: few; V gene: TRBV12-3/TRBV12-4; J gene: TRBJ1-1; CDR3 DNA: TGTGCCAGCAGTTTTGGCGAGGGGCTGCCTGAAGCTTTCTTT; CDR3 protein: CASSFGEGLPEAFF
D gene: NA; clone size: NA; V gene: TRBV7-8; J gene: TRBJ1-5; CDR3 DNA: TGTGCCAGCAGCTTAGTGTGGGATCAGCTCCAGCATTTT; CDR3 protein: CASSLVWDQLQHF